Below, one T cell receptor (beta chain) is given with its context. Its antigen is not known. Trimming took off 5 bases at V and 0 bases at J, with 8 bases between the two ends. This CDR3 has 14 amino acids. CDR1 and CDR2 from the germline V gene are SNHLY and FYNNEI. All participants with HIV were treated in the United States. This record comes from a study of long-term antiretroviral therapy in people with HIV. Study findings and constraints: Regardless of time point, clones expanded before ART dominated the repertoire.

Survey-level resolution applied to immunoSEQ assay v3.0. It was about 40,000-55,000 T-cell genomes per sample that sequencing targeted. Sequencing was performed with immunoSEQ multiplex PCR; in TCRdb, only in-frame clones are kept and a portion is missing. The sample yields tens of thousands of clones, more than 90% seen once. The receptor comes from a woman aged 45 to 65 with HIV. This material consisted of unsorted PBMCs, taken 3.7 years after starting antiretroviral therapy. This chain uses TRBV2 with TRBJ2-1; D unresolved. The CDR3 nucleotides read TGTGCCAGCAGTCTTTTGAGCTCCTACAATGAGCAGTTCTTC. Its translation is CASSLLSSYNEQFF.